This T cell receptor beta chain was identified in a study of blood T cell repertoires in COVID-19. Background on the study: The United States, Italy and Spain provided the acute and convalescent COVID-19 samples. Sample material is recorded as cDNA or gDNA derived from T cells, B-cell-depleted T cells, or PBMCs.

Per the study methods: Nucleated cell counts were estimated from reference gene primer amplification. Clones were read by immunoSEQ multiplex PCR, and TCRdb kept only the in-frame ones, dropping some. That table supplies the V and J calls and clone size; D and trimming were determined from the DNA. Among about 200,000 clones listed, about 86% were seen once. Deletions cut 5 bases from V and 4 bases from J, with 14 bases between. The CDR3 is 15 amino acids. CDR1 is ENHRY and CDR2 is SYGVKD in the germline V gene. The J gene is TRBJ2-2, the V gene TRBV10-3; D unresolved. What was sequenced was peripheral blood. The receptor comes from a woman aged 50 to 60 with acute or convalescent COVID-19. CDR3 sequence: CAISSNAPVTGELFF. The CDR3 DNA is TGTGCCATCAGTTCCAACGCCCCGGTCACCGGGGAGCTGTTTTTT.